The clone carrying this T cell receptor beta chain was observed a single time. The data derive from a study of blood T cell repertoires in COVID-19. At the level of the study: Samples of COVID-19 (acute and convalescent) were obtained from the United States, Italy and Spain. PBMCs, B-cell-depleted T cells, or T cells provided the cDNA or gDNA that made up the material.

How the authors handled the data: Using reference gene primer amplification, nucleated cell counts were estimated. Measured with immunoSEQ multiplex PCR; TCRdb has only the in-frame clones, and not every one. The DNA gave D and trimming, while V, J and clone size come from that table. Among tens of thousands of clones listed, about three quarters were seen once. The TCR sequence derives from a human donor with active or convalescent COVID-19. The donor label of this sample is uncertain. Sequenced: peripheral blood.

CDR3 region: CASSPPHSAQETQYF. As DNA, the CDR3 is TGTGCCAGCTCACCACCGCATAGCGCCCAAGAGACCCAGTACTTC. The gene calls are TRBV18 and TRBJ2-5; a weak D match, TRBD2 (5 bases). This CDR3 spans 15 amino acids. Germline V gene data show CDR1 as KGHSH and CDR2 as LQKENI. Trimming cost V 0 bases and J 1 base, with 9 bases left between them.